These 23 T cell receptor beta chains were all obtained from the same sample, sequenced in a study of blood T cells in healthy people across ages. For the second PCR, which ran for roughly 7 to 11 cycles, a sample-barcoded 5' primer and a J-beta primer mix were used. In TCRdb, the 5' RACE reads were re-called with MiXCR into one record per CDR3 protein. The table records around 1.5 million distinct CDR3 sequences, 42% of them present only once. The sequencing sample was made of blood. These receptors were taken from a woman between 18 and 30 years old in good health.

As DNA, the CDR3 is TGTGCCAGCAGTGAATCAGGCTGGGAAAACTATGGCTACACCTTC. This sequence encodes CASSESGWENYGYTF. This rearrangement joins TRBV6-1 to TRBJ1-2, with no clear D. The CDR3 length is 15 residues. Trimming took off 2 bases at V and 2 bases at J, with 12 bases between the two ends. In germline, CDR1 is MNHNS, CDR2 SASEGT.

Only a few counts were recorded for this clonotype. The gene calls are TRBV27 and TRBJ2-7; 13 nucleotides line up with TRBD2. The CDR3 covers 16 residues. With V trimmed by 5 bases and J by 3 bases, 7 bases remained unmatched. Germline loops: CDR1 MNHEY, CDR2 SMNVEV (reference sequence). In DNA form, the CDR3 reads TGTGCCAGCAGTCCGCGGACTAGCGGGAGATTCTACGAGCAGTACTTC. Translated: CASSPRTSGRFYEQYF.

The J gene is TRBJ2-1, the V gene TRBV6-5; 11 bases align to TRBD2. J gave up 5 bases and V 4 bases, and 4 bases lay outside the gene matches. The CDR3 totals 15 residues. Per the germline V gene, CDR1 is MNHEY and CDR2 is SVGAGI. The CDR3 region is CASSFRGLADNEQFF. For the CDR3, the DNA is TGTGCCAGCAGTTTTCGGGGACTAGCGGACAATGAGCAGTTCTTC.

The rearrangement joins TRBV18 to TRBJ1-2, with D possibly TRBD1 on 6 matching bases. The CDR3 length is 16 residues. Trimming stripped 1 base from V and 4 bases from J, with 16 bases between. The germline V gene has CDR1 KGHSH and CDR2 LQKENI. The CDR3 DNA sequence: TGTGCCAGCTCACCACGACGACAGGATGTCTTCTATGGCTACACCTTC. Its protein product is CASSPRRQDVFYGYTF.

J is TRBJ2-1 and V is TRBV6-6; D possibly corresponds to TRBD1 (6 bases). This CDR3 spans 12 amino acids. The V and J ends lost 2 bases and 10 bases respectively, with 9 bases between them. Germline V gene data show CDR1 as MNHNY and CDR2 as SVGAGI (reference sequence). CDR3 nucleotide sequence: TGTGCCAGCAGTTACACCGGGACAGAGCAGTTCTTC. This encodes CASSYTGTEQFF.

This sequence joins TRBV6-2 or TRBV6-3 and TRBJ1-6; D remains ambiguous. The CDR3 contains 16 residues. CDR1 and CDR2 (germline): MNHEY, SVGEGT. Trimming took off 6 bases at V and 7 bases at J, with 19 bases between the two ends. The CDR3 here is CASSRIYLPGNSPLHF. The CDR3 DNA reads as TGTGCCAGCAGCCGCATTTACCTACCGGGGAATTCACCCCTCCACTTT.

This chain links TRBV25-1 with TRBJ2-2, with 9 bases lining up with TRBD1. Germline assignment: CDR1 MGHDK and CDR2 SYGVNS. The CDR3 totals 16 residues. J was trimmed by 6 bases and V by 3 bases; bases with no gene match: 8. The CDR3 coding sequence is TGTGCCAGCAGTGATTTCTCGGGACAGGGTGCCGGGGAGCTGTTTTTT. Protein sequence: CASSDFSGQGAGELFF.

The CDR3 DNA sequence: TGTGCCAGCACCGCCCTTGGCAAAGGGGTCACTGAAGCTTTCTTT. Translated: CASTALGKGVTEAFF. The rearrangement joins TRBV27 to TRBJ1-1; D is possibly TRBD1 (5 bases). V was cut by 7 bases and J by 4 bases, with 19 bases left in between. CDR1 is MNHEY, CDR2 SMNVEV, per germline (reference sequence). The CDR3 has 15 amino acids.

This clonotype was counted only a few times. V is TRBV21-1 and J is TRBJ2-4; the table names TRBD1, a call not compared with the DNA. TRBV21-1 is a listed pseudogene. The CDR3 covers 18 residues. The DNA for the CDR3 is TGTGCCAGGACCAGGGGGATTTCGACAGCGCTAGCCAAAAACATTCAGTACTTC. It yields the protein CARTRGISTALAKNIQYF.

CDR3 in amino acids: CASSSAGRTPETQYF. CDR3 nucleotides: TGCGCCAGCAGCTCAGCAGGGAGAACACCAGAGACCCAGTACTTC. The chain employs TRBV5-1 and TRBJ2-5; D possibly uses TRBD1 or TRBD2 (5 bases each). The V end was cut by 3 bases, the J end by 4 bases, with 16 bases between. The V gene's germline CDR1 is SGHRS and CDR2 YFSETQ. The CDR3 loop spans 15 amino acids. The variable domain in full, completed from reference TRBV5-1 and TRBJ2-5, reads KAGVTQTPRYLIKTRGQQVTLSCSPISGHRSVSWYQQTPGQGLQFLFEYFSETQRNKGNFPGRFSGRQFSNSRSEMNVSTLELGDSALYLCASSSAGRTPETQYFGPGTRLLVL.

This clonotype appeared a few times. The chain is built from TRBV29-1 and TRBJ2-7; 10 bases are a match to TRBD2. The CDR3 is made up of 14 amino acids. Trimming took 5 bases from V and 7 from J; bases not matched to a gene: 11. Germline values: CDR1 SQVTM, CDR2 ANQGSEA. For the CDR3, the DNA is TGCAGCGTTTTAAGGAGCGGGAGGGAAAATGAGCAGTACTTC. Translating it yields CSVLRSGRENEQYF.

This clonotype has just a few counts. The chain is built from TRBV6-5 and TRBJ1-2; D call uncertain. The germline V gene encodes CDR1 MNHEY and CDR2 SVGAGI. Between the trimmed V and J ends, which lost 3 bases and 3 bases, there was a span of 11 bases. This CDR3 contains 14 residues. The CDR3 sequence is CASSYSLMDYGYTF. As DNA, the CDR3 is TGTGCCAGCAGTTATTCGCTTATGGACTATGGCTACACCTTC.

The chain uses TRBV28 and TRBJ2-7, with D possibly TRBD2 on 7 matching bases. Trimming left V 6 bases short and J 3 bases short, with 15 bases between. This CDR3 is 14 amino acids long. The germline V gene has CDR1 MDHEN and CDR2 SYDVKM. CDR3 in amino acids: CASSPGGAFYEQYF. For the CDR3, the DNA is TGTGCCAGCAGCCCTGGGGGGGCTTTCTACGAGCAGTACTTC. Full variable domain (remainder filled in from reference TRBV28 and TRBJ2-7): DVKVTQSSRYLVKRTGEKVFLECVQDMDHENMFWYRQDPGLGLRLIYFSYDVKMKEKGDIPEGYSVSREKKERFSLILESASTNQTSMYLCASSPGGAFYEQYFGPGTRLTVT.

J is TRBJ1-6 and V is TRBV6-5; no definite D call. Trimming removed 0 bases at V and 5 bases at J, with 11 bases between. The CDR3 covers 16 residues. The V gene's germline CDR1 is MNHEY and CDR2 SVGAGI. The CDR3 DNA is TGTGCCAGCAGTTACTCTGGGCAGGAGAATAATTCACCCCTCCACTTT. It is translated as CASSYSGQENNSPLHF.

V is TRBV5-1 and J is TRBJ2-1, with no clear D. V was trimmed by 2 bases and J by 4 bases, leaving 13 bases between them. In germline, CDR1 is SGHRS, CDR2 YFSETQ. CDR3 length: 15 amino acids. CDR3: CASSFGRVQYNEQFF. DNA for the CDR3: TGCGCCAGCAGCTTTGGTAGGGTCCAATACAATGAGCAGTTCTTC.

The chain employs TRBV4-1 and TRBJ2-7; 10 bases fit TRBD2. V dropped 1 base and J dropped 0; count of bases not matched to a gene: 12. Germline assignment: CDR1 MGHRA and CDR2 YSYEKL. This CDR3 spans 19 amino acids. CDR3: CASSQVDPSGGRSSYEQYF. CDR3 coding DNA: TGCGCCAGCAGCCAAGTCGACCCTAGCGGGGGTAGAAGCTCCTACGAGCAGTACTTC.

This chain links TRBV28 with TRBJ2-4; no firm D call. V lost 6 bases to trimming and J lost 0 bases, with 15 bases between them. CDR1 MDHEN and CDR2 SYDVKM come from the germline V gene. This CDR3 spans 16 amino acids. The CDR3 region is CASSPLTIEAKNIQYF. CDR3 bases: TGTGCCAGCAGCCCTCTGACAATCGAAGCCAAAAACATTCAGTACTTC.

This clonotype has more than one count but fewer than ten. The rearrangement uses TRBV6-1 and TRBJ2-5; 7 bases map to TRBD1. From germline, CDR1 is MNHNS and CDR2 SASEGT. V shed 6 bases and J 0 bases; nucleotides not matched to a gene: 7. This CDR3 has 15 residues. CDR3 nucleotide sequence: TGTGCCAGCAGAGCCGGACAGGCAAACCAAGAGACCCAGTACTTC. Translating gives CASRAGQANQETQYF.

This clonotype was observed a few times. The chain is built from TRBV6-4 and TRBJ2-3, with D possibly being TRBD1 (6 bases). The CDR3 is 15 amino acids. Trimming pared 6 bases from V and 2 bases from J, leaving 15 bases between. The germline gives CDR1 MRHNA, CDR2 SNTAGT. This chain's CDR3 is CASRPGHDDTDTQYF. Here the CDR3 DNA reads TGTGCCAGCAGACCGGGACATGATGACACAGATACGCAGTATTTT.

This clonotype turned up a few times. This chain uses TRBV7-9 with TRBJ2-1; a weak D match, TRBD2 (6 bases). V lost 1 base and J lost 12, with 7 bases in between. Looked up from germline, CDR1 is SEHNR and CDR2 is FQNEAQ (reference sequence). CDR3 length: 11 residues. This CDR3 reads CASSLEGLQFF. The CDR3 nucleotides read TGTGCCAGCAGCTTAGAGGGACTGCAGTTCTTC.

This clonotype was detected only a few times. The chain recombines TRBV21-1 with TRBJ1-2; the DNA was not compared with TRBD1, the D call given in the table. TRBV21-1 is described as a pseudogene. CDR3 length: 14 amino acids. The chain's CDR3 is CASAIYRVNYGYTF. The CDR3 coding sequence is TGTGCCAGCGCGATTTACAGGGTTAACTATGGCTACACCTTC.

CDR3 sequence reads: CATSRDGSGRFLGHNEQFF. In DNA, the CDR3 is TGTGCCACCAGCAGAGATGGTAGCGGGAGATTCCTTGGCCACAATGAGCAGTTCTTC. The chain uses TRBV15 and TRBJ2-1; 9 bases map to TRBD2. Germline V lookup: CDR1 LNHNV, CDR2 YYDKDF (reference sequence). This CDR3 is 19 amino acids long. The V and J ends lost 0 bases and 5 bases, in that order; junction bases with no gene match: 14.

J is TRBJ1-2 and V is TRBV14; TRBD1 is a possible D gene (5 bases). Deletions cut 3 bases from V and 2 bases from J, with 25 bases between. The CDR3 has 19 amino acids. From germline, CDR1 is SGHDN and CDR2 FVKESK. CDR3 nucleotides: TGTGCCAGCAGCCAGGGACCGGGAGGATCCCCAATTTTGAACTATGGCTACACCTTC. Translation: CASSQGPGGSPILNYGYTF. The full variable domain, completed using reference TRBV14 and TRBJ1-2, is EAGVTQFPSHSVIEKGQTVTLRCDPISGHDNLYWYRRVMGKEIKFLLHFVKESKQDESGMPNNRFLAERTGGTYSTLKVQPAELEDSGVYFCASSQGPGGSPILNYGYTFGSGTRLTVV.